Listed here are 11 T cell receptor beta chains from one sample, sequenced in a study of cytomegalovirus exposure and HLA in healthy donors. Researchers ran the PCR with 60 Vbeta and 13 Jbeta primers. The protocol was immunoSEQ multiplex PCR, while the TCRdb copy is restricted to in-frame clones and leaves out a portion. The sample shows 100,000 to 150,000 clones, around 84% of them seen only once. Sequencing input: PBMCs. The source of these receptors is a woman younger than 35 in good health and CMV-seropositive.

CDR3 sequence (DNA): TGCAGCGTTGTGGGGGAAAGCGGGACCCTCCACTTT. This encodes CSVVGESGTLHF. V and J are TRBV29-1 and TRBJ1-6; perhaps TRBD1 as D (5 bases). Germline V gives CDR1 SQVTM, CDR2 ANQGSEA. V was pared by 4 bases and J by 14 bases, with 15 bases between. The CDR3 loop spans 12 amino acids.

The chain joins TRBV4-3 to TRBJ1-1, with D perhaps matching TRBD1 (6 bases). The CDR3 is made up of 14 amino acids. Per germline, CDR1 LGHNA and CDR2 YSLEER. V lost 3 bases to trimming and J lost 1 base, with 9 bases between them. CDR3 in amino acids: CASSQQGQNTEAFF. CDR3 in DNA: TGCGCCAGCAGCCAGCAGGGACAGAACACTGAAGCTTTCTTT.

This chain connects TRBV25-1 to TRBJ2-7, with TRBD1 identical over 7 bases. In germline, CDR1 is MGHDK, CDR2 SYGVNS. This CDR3 has 13 residues. J lost 2 bases, V lost 6 bases, and 4 bases had no gene match. CDR3 residues: CASSQGVTYEQYF. CDR3 in DNA: TGTGCCAGCAGCCAGGGGGTGACCTACGAGCAGTACTTC.

The gene calls are TRBV5-6 and TRBJ2-1; D possibly corresponds to TRBD2 (6 bases). The CDR3 spans 14 residues. Germline values: CDR1 SGHDT, CDR2 YYEEEE. Trimming left V 0 bases short and J 7 bases short, with 11 bases between. CDR3 in amino acids: CASSLVGLMNEQFF. The CDR3 DNA sequence: TGTGCCAGCAGCTTGGTTGGACTAATGAATGAGCAGTTCTTC. Complete variable domain (other parts from reference TRBV5-6 and TRBJ2-1): DAGVTQSPTHLIKTRGQQVTLRCSPKSGHDTVSWYQQALGQGPQFIFQYYEEEERQRGNFPDRFSGHQFPNYSSELNVNALLLGDSALYLCASSLVGLMNEQFFGPGTRLTVL.

This clone was counted a single time. The V gene is TRBV5-1, the J gene TRBJ2-7, with 10 bases that match TRBD2. The V segment lost 3 bases and the J segment 2 bases; nucleotides outside the gene matches: 8. CDR3 length equals 16 residues. Germline values: CDR1 SGHRS, CDR2 YFSETQ. CDR3 protein: CASSSLASGGPYEQYF. CDR3 DNA: TGCGCCAGCAGCTCCCTAGCTAGCGGGGGCCCCTACGAGCAGTACTTC.

J is TRBJ2-4 and V is TRBV15; 9 positions agree with TRBD1. The CDR3 length is 15 residues. Germline V gives CDR1 LNHNV, CDR2 YYDKDF (reference sequence). V shed 1 base and J 4 bases; nucleotides not matched to a gene: 2. CDR3 residues: CATSRGGQGKNIQYF. DNA of the CDR3: TGTGCCACCAGCAGAGGGGGACAGGGTAAAAACATTCAGTACTTC.

The rearrangement joins TRBV6-4 to TRBJ2-6, with 8 bases that match TRBD1. V lost 11 bases, J lost 0 bases, and 9 bases stayed unmatched. The CDR3 totals 16 residues. The germline V gene encodes CDR1 MRHNA and CDR2 SNTAGT. The CDR3: CASGTGDSSGANVLTF. CDR3 sequence (DNA): TGTGCCTCCGGGACAGGCGATAGCTCTGGGGCCAACGTCCTGACTTTC.

This clone has only one observation. This chain uses TRBV4-1 with TRBJ1-2; D not resolved. Germline V lookup: CDR1 MGHRA, CDR2 YSYEKL. V was trimmed by 6 bases and J by 2 bases, leaving 16 bases between them. This CDR3 spans 15 amino acids. The CDR3 region is CASSQSGSSNYGYTF. The CDR3 DNA reads TGCGCCAGCAGTCAATCGGGATCCTCCAACTATGGCTACACCTTC.

The CDR3 is CASSTGGLDYEQYF. The CDR3 bases are TGTGCCAGCAGCACCGGGGGTCTTGACTACGAGCAGTACTTC. J is TRBJ2-7 and V is TRBV2; D possibly corresponds to TRBD2 (6 bases). Germline CDR1 and CDR2: SNHLY and FYNNEI. The CDR3 contains 14 residues. Trimming stripped 6 bases from V and 3 bases from J, with 15 bases between.

The V and J genes are TRBV5-4 and TRBJ1-1; 7 bases are shared with TRBD1. After removal of 4 bases from V and 0 bases from J, the junction contained 3 bases not matched to a gene. This CDR3 is built from 14 residues. Germline V lookup: CDR1 SGHNT, CDR2 YYREEE (reference sequence). Written as DNA, the CDR3 is TGTGCCAGCAGCCTACAGGGGATGAACACTGAAGCTTTCTTT. It is translated as CASSLQGMNTEAFF.

This rearrangement joins TRBV7-6 to TRBJ2-3; TRBD2 might be the D (7 bases). Trimming shortened V by 1 base and J by 6 bases, and 20 bases separated the two germline ends. The CDR3 contains 17 residues. Germline lookup yields CDR1 SGHVS and CDR2 FNYEAQ. CDR3 loop: CASSLVGGGGPRDTQYF. The CDR3 DNA reads as TGTGCCAGCAGCTTAGTGGGGGGCGGGGGCCCGCGGGATACGCAGTATTTT.